Shown below are 10 T cell receptor beta chains from a single sample sequenced in a study of T cell changes during pregnancy in multiple sclerosis. Method: immunoSEQ multiplex PCR; TCRdb's copy keeps in-frame clones and lacks some. Of approximately 87,000 clones detected, around nine tenths appear once; the ten largest clones hold 0.47%. The sample here was CD4+ T cells from peripheral blood mononuclear cells, taken in the second trimester of pregnancy. These receptors were obtained from a female donor with multiple sclerosis, enrolled in a pregnancy study.

This rearrangement joins TRBV5-1 to TRBJ2-5, with D unresolved. CDR3 length: 13 residues. V lost 4 bases, J lost 0 bases, and 7 bases lay in between. Germline CDR1 and CDR2: SGHRS and YFSETQ. In nucleotides, the CDR3 is TGCGCCAGCAGCACCCGGGACCAAGAGACCCAGTACTTC. Translating gives CASSTRDQETQYF. Drawing the rest from reference TRBV5-1 and TRBJ2-5, the complete variable domain is KAGVTQTPRYLIKTRGQQVTLSCSPISGHRSVSWYQQTPGQGLQFLFEYFSETQRNKGNFPGRFSGRQFSNSRSEMNVSTLELGDSALYLCASSTRDQETQYFGPGTRLLVL.

This clone was found once. The rearrangement links TRBV5-1 to TRBJ2-3, with a tentative D call TRBD2 (6 bases). Germline CDR1 and CDR2: SGHRS and YFSETQ. The CDR3 totals 12 residues. The V and J ends lost 4 bases and 14 bases respectively, with 17 bases between them. CDR3 in DNA: TGCGCCAGCAGCGTATCCGGGACTTTTACGTATTTT. Residues: CASSVSGTFTYF.

This clone was seen a few times. This chain connects TRBV9 to TRBJ1-5, with a weak D call TRBD1 (6 bases). Trimming left V 3 bases short and J 7 bases short, with 17 bases between. The CDR3 covers 15 residues. Germline CDR1 SGDLS, CDR2 YYNGEE. CDR3 bases: TGTGCCAGCAGCGCCCAGGACAGCCCGAGGCAGCCCCAGCATTTT. Its translation is CASSAQDSPRQPQHF.

The rearrangement joins TRBV6-6 to TRBJ1-5; TRBD1 matches at 9 bases. Germline V gene sequence: CDR1 MNHNY, CDR2 SVGAGI (reference sequence). The length of the CDR3 is 16 residues. J lost 2 bases, V lost 8 bases, and 10 bases had no gene match. As DNA, the CDR3 is TGTGCCAGCCGGGACAGGGCGATAAAGGGCAATCAGCCCCAGCATTTT. This gives the protein CASRDRAIKGNQPQHF.

The V call is TRBV11-3, the J call TRBJ2-3; tentatively, D is TRBD2 (6 bases). This CDR3 contains 19 residues. The V end was cut by 0 bases, the J end by 3 bases, with 22 bases between. The germline V gene has CDR1 SGHNT and CDR2 YENEEA. Written as DNA, the CDR3 is TGTGCCAGCAGCTTAGACTTCCGTGTGCGGGGATTTAGTACAGATACGCAGTATTTT. Translating gives CASSLDFRVRGFSTDTQYF.

J is TRBJ1-1 and V is TRBV29-1; D might be TRBD1 (5 bases). Germline V gives CDR1 SQVTM, CDR2 ANQGSEA. V lost 4 bases to trimming and J lost 0 bases, with 9 bases between them. This CDR3 has 13 residues. DNA for the CDR3: TGCAGCGTTGGGGGCAGGCTGAACACTGAAGCTTTCTTT. Translating gives CSVGGRLNTEAFF.

This chain joins TRBV7-2 and TRBJ2-1, with 7 bases matching TRBD1. This CDR3 has 16 residues. V trimming: 5 bases; J trimming: 0 bases; junction bases outside the gene matches: 7. Germline CDR1 SGHTA, CDR2 FQGNSA. The CDR3 nucleotides read TGTGCCAGCAGCAGGGGACAGTCTAGCTCCTACAATGAGCAGTTCTTC. Translated: CASSRGQSSSYNEQFF.

The J gene is TRBJ1-1, the V gene TRBV7-9; TRBD1 matches at 8 bases. Germline V CDR1 and CDR2: SEHNR, FQNEAQ (reference sequence). Trimming removed 1 base from V and 1 base from J; junction bases left unmatched: 2. CDR3 length: 15 residues. Here the CDR3 reads CASSLGDRTNTEAFF. The CDR3 bases are TGTGCCAGCAGCTTAGGGGACAGGACGAACACTGAAGCTTTCTTT.

V usage is TRBV12-5 and J usage is TRBJ1-6; 8 bases match TRBD1. CDR1 and CDR2 (germline): LGHNT, FRNRAP. V gave up 6 bases and J gave up 4 bases; unmatched junction bases: 5. This CDR3 is built from 15 residues. CDR3 nucleotide sequence: TGTGCTAGTGGCCCCGGACAGGGATATAATTCACCCCTCCACTTT. Translated: CASGPGQGYNSPLHF.

This chain links TRBV4-1 with TRBJ2-7; a weak D match, TRBD1 (6 bases). Germline lookup yields CDR1 MGHRA and CDR2 YSYEKL. V shed 0 bases and J shed 2 bases, with 20 bases lying between them. The CDR3 has 18 amino acids. DNA for the CDR3: TGCGCCAGCAGCCAAGATGGGGTGTGGGGGCAACGACCCTACGAGCAGTACTTC. It codes for CASSQDGVWGQRPYEQYF.